This TCR beta chain was captured by sequencing in a study of blood T cell repertoires in COVID-19 (dated by TCRdb to the early 2020s). With respect to the entire study: Samples from collaborators originated in the United States, Italy and Spain and spanned both the acute and convalescent phases of COVID-19. Subjects who had been exposed to COVID-19, were actively infected with it, or had recovered from it provided the deeply sampled blood TCRbeta repertoires that made up the dataset. Where available, HLA class I and class II types were taken from metadata supplied by the sample provider and were not determined by assay-based typing. The material from the prospective study consisted of cDNA or gDNA derived from T cells, B-cell-depleted T cells, or PBMCs. Sample metadata almost always included a de-identified subject ID, COVID-19 status, age in years and sex. Samples were obtained from the ongoing ImmuneRACE study (first 160 participants) and from about 1,300 subjects provided by 6 global collaborators. The repertoires were released in a freely available public database intended as a resource for research on the immune response to SARS-CoV-2.

On this clone: Its antigen specificity is not known. No base quality values were provided; no much bigger clone lies one nucleotide off.

TCRbeta CDR3 regions were amplified from genomic DNA using the immunoSEQ Assay, a bias-controlled multiplex PCR. The published analysis was carried out like this. Nucleated cell counts per sample were estimated from amplification of reference gene primers within the assay. To quantify the absolute abundance of each unique TCRbeta CDR3 rearrangement, sequence reads were collapsed and filtered. Productive Simpson clonality was computed per sample as the square root of Simpson's diversity index over productive rearrangements. As stored in TCRdb, this immuneACCESS dataset retains in-frame rearrangements with V and J assigned. A fraction of the clones does not appear; measured against another copy, unresolved V genes explain less than half of the discrepancy, and the remainder lacks a known reason. V and J calls and clone size follow that table, whereas D and trimming were derived from the DNA. For this sample there are roughly 140,000 clones; 84% appear just once. The ten largest make up about 38% of the sample.

The germline V gene provides CDR1 SGHTA and CDR2 FQGNSA. Trimming leaves V shorter by 3 bases and J shorter by 4 bases, with the junction holding 8 bases beyond the gene matches. Counted from cysteine to phenylalanine, this CDR3 has 16 amino acids. The DNA shown is the 48-base CDR3, in frame from base 1. The collaborating institutions used their own protocols to collect whole blood in K2EDTA tubes. For TCRbeta analysis, collaborators shipped samples as frozen whole blood, isolated PBMCs, or DNA extracted from either of those sample types. The study at large found these results: The amount of clinical and demographic metadata varied by source and participant and was provided uncurated.

The chain is assembled from TRBV7-2 and TRBJ1-5, and 8 junction bases match TRBD1. The sample comprised peripheral blood. The TCR originated in a human donor in a cohort sampled during active COVID-19. The bases read TGTGCCAGCAGCTTGGCGCGAAGGACAGGGAATCAGCCCCAGCATTTT. Its translation is CASSLARRTGNQPQHF. The full variable domain, with segments outside the CDR3 supplied by the reference TRBV7-2 and TRBJ1-5 proteins, appears as GAGVSQSPSNKVTEKGKDVELRCDPISGHTALYWYRQSLGQGLEFLIYFQGNSAPDKSGLPSDRFSAERTGGSVSTLTIQRTQQEDSAVYLCASSLARRTGNQPQHFGDGTRLSIL.